This T cell receptor (beta chain) appears in the sequencing data of a study of T cell repertoires in cytomegalovirus infection. General observations from the study: The ex vivo response showed dominance by HLA-C-restricted CMV-specific TCR beta clonotypes.

In its sample, this clonotype was seen a few times. Its antigen is currently unknown. Each CDR3 protein is one row after TCRdb ran MiXCR on the reads. The data show 250,000 to 300,000 distinct CDR3 sequences, about 20% seen once. CDR1 is ENHRY and CDR2 is SYGVKD in the germline V gene. The V and J ends lost 4 bases and 2 bases respectively, with 11 bases between them. The CDR3 has 14 amino acids. The origin of this receptor is a human donor in good health (CMV status not recorded). Some clones in this sample may be carry-over from other donors' samples. The chain couples TRBV10-3 to TRBJ2-5; D is ambiguous. The sample was cultured PBMCs, taken from culture after CMV antigen stimulation. Here the CDR3 DNA reads TGTGCCATCAGTGGGTCGTTAAATCAAGAGACCCAGTACTTC. This translates into CAISGSLNQETQYF.